The 14 T cell receptor beta chains listed next were all sequenced from one sample in a study of cytomegalovirus exposure and HLA in healthy donors. 60 Vbeta and 13 Jbeta primers were used in PCR. Clones were sequenced by immunoSEQ multiplex PCR, and TCRdb holds only the in-frame ones, with some missing. The repertoire consists of roughly 180,000 clones, with 80% occurring once and the leading ten covering roughly 4.5%. Sequenced input: PBMCs. Source of these receptors: a woman in her forties or fifties in good health and CMV-seropositive.

This sequence joins TRBV5-1 and TRBJ2-7, with TRBD2 matching 15 bases. Unmatched junction bases numbered 4, after V lost 1 base and J lost 2 bases. Germline lookup yields CDR1 SGHRS and CDR2 YFSETQ. The CDR3 is 17 residues long. In DNA, the CDR3 is TGCGCCAGCAGCTTGTCGGGACTAGCGGGAGGTACCTACGAGCAGTACTTC. This gives the protein CASSLSGLAGGTYEQYF.

This clone was counted only a few times. The J gene is TRBJ2-2, the V gene TRBV27; D unresolved. CDR3 length: 13 residues. Trimming shortened V by 5 bases and J by 8 bases, and 12 bases separated the two germline ends. Germline V gives CDR1 MNHEY, CDR2 SMNVEV (reference sequence). The CDR3 coding sequence is TGTGCCAGCAGTCTGATAGCTCGGGGGGAGCTGTTTTTT. Translation: CASSLIARGELFF.

The rearrangement links TRBV4-3 to TRBJ2-4; perhaps TRBD2 as D (5 bases). This CDR3 has 17 amino acids. Germline loops: CDR1 LGHNA, CDR2 YSLEER. Trimming left V 0 bases short and J 3 bases short, with 15 bases between. CDR3 DNA: TGCGCCAGCAGCCAAGATTTAAACTCCCGGGGCAAAAACATTCAGTACTTC. This sequence encodes CASSQDLNSRGKNIQYF.

V and J are TRBV28 and TRBJ2-3, with D perhaps matching TRBD2 (6 bases). CDR3 size: 17 residues. The germline V gene has CDR1 MDHEN and CDR2 SYDVKM. The V end was cut by 6 bases, the J end by 2 bases, with 21 bases between. DNA for the CDR3: TGTGCCAGCAGCCGAACCGGACTATCCGAGCTCACAGATACGCAGTATTTT. Its protein product is CASSRTGLSELTDTQYF.

The V call is TRBV29-1, the J call TRBJ2-3; D possibly corresponds to TRBD1 (5 bases). The CDR3 sequence is 11 residues long. V gave up 6 bases and J gave up 2 bases, with 6 bases separating them. The germline V gene has CDR1 SQVTM and CDR2 ANQGSEA. CDR3 sequence (DNA): TGCAGCGTGACAGACACAGATACGCAGTATTTT. It yields the protein CSVTDTDTQYF.

This clone was counted a few times. V and J are TRBV29-1 and TRBJ1-4, with D maybe TRBD1 (6 bases). The V end lost 7 bases, the J end lost 0 bases, and 12 bases lay between the germline ends. The CDR3 covers 14 residues. CDR1 and CDR2 (germline): SQVTM, ANQGSEA. The DNA for the CDR3 is TGCAGCGCCGCGGACAGAGCAACTAATGAAAAACTGTTTTTT. Protein product: CSAADRATNEKLFF.

CDR3 DNA sequence: TGTGCCAGCAGCTTTAGGGGGGGCCTCAATCAGCCCCAGCATTTT. Amino acid sequence: CASSFRGGLNQPQHF. V is TRBV7-8 and J is TRBJ1-5, with D perhaps matching TRBD1 (6 bases). The CDR3 spans 15 residues. The V and J ends lost 3 bases and 3 bases respectively, with 12 bases between them. Germline V lookup: CDR1 SGHVS, CDR2 FQNEAQ. Complete variable domain (other parts from reference TRBV7-8 and TRBJ1-5): GAGVSQSPRYKVAKRGQDVALRCDPISGHVSLFWYQQALGQGPEFLTYFQNEAQLDKSGLPSDRFFAERPEGSVSTLKIQRTQQEDSAVYLCASSFRGGLNQPQHFGDGTRLSIL.

The chain is built from TRBV7-8 and TRBJ2-1; D is uncertain. CDR3 length: 13 residues. CDR1 SGHVS and CDR2 FQNEAQ come from the germline V gene. V was clipped by 1 base and J by 3 bases, with 4 bases between them. DNA of the CDR3: TGTGCCAGCAGCTTAGAGAGCTACAATGAGCAGTTCTTC. Translating gives CASSLESYNEQFF.

The genes are TRBV28 and TRBJ2-7; D is perhaps TRBD1 (5 bases). V was shortened by 5 bases and J by 2 bases, with 10 bases between the two germline ends. The CDR3 loop spans 13 amino acids. The germline gives CDR1 MDHEN, CDR2 SYDVKM. In nucleotides, the CDR3 is TGTGCCAGCAGTATAGGACAACCCTACGAGCAGTACTTC. Its protein is CASSIGQPYEQYF.

For the CDR3, the DNA is TGTGCCAGCAGCCCTAGCGGGAGTAGCCATGGGGAGCAGTTCTTC. Translating it yields CASSPSGSSHGEQFF. The chain has TRBV9 and TRBJ2-1, with 10 bases lining up with TRBD2. The CDR3 has 15 amino acids. Germline assignment: CDR1 SGDLS and CDR2 YYNGEE. With V trimmed by 4 bases and J by 10 bases, 11 bases remained unmatched.

This chain uses TRBV5-1 with TRBJ1-1, with 8 bases fitting TRBD1. V lost 4 bases to trimming and J lost 4 bases; unmatched junction nucleotides: 6. The CDR3 sequence is 14 residues long. From germline, CDR1 is SGHRS and CDR2 YFSETQ. As DNA, the CDR3 is TGCGCCAGCAGCGAGGTGACAGGGGCCACTGAAGCTTTCTTT. As protein: CASSEVTGATEAFF.

The V and J genes are TRBV14 and TRBJ2-7; no clear D gene. In germline, CDR1 is SGHDN, CDR2 FVKESK. The ends were cut back, 0 bases at V and 2 bases at J, with 5 bases in the middle. This CDR3 has 13 amino acids. The CDR3 is CASSQDITYEQYF. CDR3 DNA sequence: TGTGCCAGCAGCCAAGATATAACCTACGAGCAGTACTTC.

The V and J genes are TRBV4-2 and TRBJ2-3; 11 bases agree with TRBD2. This CDR3 contains 17 residues. J lost 2 bases, V lost 3 bases, and 7 bases had no gene match. CDR1 and CDR2 (germline): LGHNA, YNFKEQ. The CDR3 region is CASSQALAGEYTDTQYF. Here the CDR3 DNA reads TGTGCCAGCAGCCAGGCACTAGCGGGAGAATACACAGATACGCAGTATTTT.

J is TRBJ1-2 and V is TRBV18; 8 bases align to TRBD1. Germline values: CDR1 KGHSH, CDR2 LQKENI. Trimming at V came to 0 bases and at J to 3 bases, leaving 0 bases not matched to a gene. The CDR3 length is 14 residues. DNA of the CDR3: TGTGCCAGCTCACCACCGACAGGGGACTATGGCTACACCTTC. Translating it yields CASSPPTGDYGYTF. Complete variable domain (other parts from reference TRBV18 and TRBJ1-2): NAGVMQNPRHLVRRRGQEARLRCSPMKGHSHVYWYRQLPEEGLKFMVYLQKENIIDESGMPKERFSAEFPKEGPSILRIQQVVRGDSAAYFCASSPPTGDYGYTFGSGTRLTVV.